The 10 T cell receptor beta chains below were found in one sample sequenced in a study of T cells in Graves' hyperthyroidism and ophthalmopathy. Amplified regions were TCR beta CDR3 sequences from RNA transcripts. The study used the HTBI primer set for a first-round RT-PCR of the TCR CDR3. TCRdb processed the multiplex PCR reads anew with MiXCR; each CDR3 protein has one entry. The profile shows about 350,000 distinct CDR3 sequences, approximately 18% of them singletons. The specimen was blood. The receptor source for this set is a woman aged 40 to 55 with Graves' ophthalmopathy.

The chain is built from TRBV3-1 and TRBJ2-7; D gene uncertain. CDR1 is LGHDT and CDR2 is YNNKEL in the germline V gene (reference sequence). The CDR3 covers 13 residues. V lost 2 bases, J lost 1 base, and 6 bases lay in between. Written as DNA, the CDR3 is TGTGCCAGCAGCCAAAAATTTTCCTACGAGCAGTACTTC. Encoded protein: CASSQKFSYEQYF.

This clonotype has ten or more counts. The chain uses TRBV6-5 and TRBJ2-7; 9 nucleotides align to TRBD2. This CDR3 is 17 amino acids long. Trimming took 2 bases from V and 5 from J; bases not matched to a gene: 13. CDR1 is MNHEY, CDR2 SVGAGI, per germline. CDR3 coding DNA: TGTGCCAGCAGTTACCAGGTCGGGTTAGCGGGGGAGCACGAGCAGTACTTC. Protein: CASSYQVGLAGEHEQYF.

The table lists this clonotype with many counts. This chain links TRBV6-4 with TRBJ2-7; 10 nucleotides line up with TRBD2. Germline V gene data show CDR1 as MRHNA and CDR2 as SNTAGT. The CDR3 totals 16 residues. V shed 5 bases and J 5 bases; nucleotides not matched to a gene: 12. The CDR3 spells CASSTGLAVGGDEQYF. The CDR3 DNA reads as TGTGCCAGCAGTACCGGACTAGCGGTAGGGGGTGACGAGCAGTACTTC.

This clonotype was found many times. The rearrangement joins TRBV6-2 or TRBV6-3 to TRBJ1-5; 8 bases agree with TRBD1. Germline trimming cut 6 bases from V and 5 bases from J; bases unmatched to any gene: 9. CDR3 length: 15 amino acids. Germline-derived CDR1 and CDR2 are MNHEY and SVGEGT. The CDR3 bases are TGTGCCAGCAGGCACCGACAGGGGTGGGATCAGCCCCAGCATTTT. It translates to CASRHRQGWDQPQHF.

This clonotype occurred many times. This chain links TRBV6-5 with TRBJ1-2; no reliable D call. This CDR3 contains 14 residues. V shed 2 bases and J shed 8 bases, with 15 bases lying between them. Germline V gene lookup returns CDR1 MNHEY and CDR2 SVGAGI. The CDR3 nucleotides are TGTGCCAGCAGTTACCCCGGCACATTGCGGGGCTACACCTTC. Its protein product is CASSYPGTLRGYTF.

This clonotype occurred many times. The CDR3 protein is CSARGGGLSNTGELFF. Here the CDR3 DNA reads TGCAGTGCTAGAGGAGGAGGACTCTCTAACACCGGGGAGCTGTTTTTT. The V and J genes are TRBV20-1 and TRBJ2-2; D may be TRBD2 (5 bases). With 1 base removed from V and 2 bases from J, the gap between germline ends came to 14 bases. There are 16 residues in the CDR3. CDR1 and CDR2 from the germline V gene are DFQATT and SNEGSKA (reference sequence).

The rearrangement joins TRBV6-5 to TRBJ2-7, with D perhaps TRBD1 (5 bases). The CDR3 spans 15 residues. Germline CDR1 reads MNHEY; CDR2 reads SVGAGI. V was shortened by 2 bases and J by 0 bases, with 11 bases between the two germline ends. This CDR3 is CASSYKGSRSYEQYF. As DNA, the CDR3 is TGTGCCAGCAGTTACAAGGGGTCCCGCTCCTACGAGCAGTACTTC.

The table lists this clonotype with many counts. This sequence joins TRBV12-3 or TRBV12-4 and TRBJ1-2, with D perhaps TRBD1 (5 bases). Trimming removed 7 bases from V and 7 bases from J, with 13 bases in between. The CDR3 runs 12 residues. The CDR3 DNA sequence: TGTGCCAGCACCCGGAGTGGGGGTGGCTACACCTTC. This encodes CASTRSGGGYTF.

This clonotype was seen ten or more times. The V call is TRBV4-3, the J call TRBJ1-2, with D maybe TRBD1 (5 bases). V was pared by 0 bases and J by 7 bases, with 12 bases between. Germline-derived CDR1 and CDR2 are LGHNA and YSLEER. This CDR3 is 14 amino acids long. CDR3 in DNA: TGCGCCAGCAGCCAAGATTGGGGGTATGGTGGCTACACCTTC. Translating gives CASSQDWGYGGYTF.

This clonotype was counted many times. The chain employs TRBV7-8 and TRBJ2-2; 11 bases line up with TRBD2. V dropped 6 bases and J dropped 0; count of bases not matched to a gene: 12. Per germline, CDR1 SGHVS and CDR2 FQNEAQ. The CDR3 extends over 19 amino acids. For the CDR3, the DNA is TGTGCCAGCAGACGGACGGGACTAGCGGAGAGGTCGAACACCGGGGAGCTGTTTTTT. Translating it yields CASRRTGLAERSNTGELFF. The entire variable domain, with the rest obtained from reference TRBV7-8 and TRBJ2-2, is as follows: GAGVSQSPRYKVAKRGQDVALRCDPISGHVSLFWYQQALGQGPEFLTYFQNEAQLDKSGLPSDRFFAERPEGSVSTLKIQRTQQEDSAVYLCASRRTGLAERSNTGELFFGEGSRLTVL.